One sample yielded the 15 T cell receptor beta chains listed below, sequenced in a study of CD8+CD57+ T cells in acquired aplastic anemia. According to the study, genomic DNA was the template for TCR beta VDJ and CDR3 profiling. Each CDR3 protein is one row after TCRdb ran MiXCR on the reads. The data contain 450,000 to 600,000 distinct CDR3 sequences, less than 35% of them singletons. Previously, flow cytometry had revealed CD8+CD57+ cell expansion in the patients chosen for sequencing. Sequencing was performed on sorted CD4+, CD8+, or CD8+CD57+ T cells (not recorded which) from PBMCs. These receptors were collected from a human donor with aplastic anemia.

This clonotype has just a few counts. The CDR3 loop reads CASSLKGLDYEQYF. The CDR3 coding sequence is TGCGCCAGCAGCTTGAAAGGCTTGGACTACGAGCAGTACTTC. This rearrangement joins TRBV5-1 to TRBJ2-7; no clear D. V lost 1 base, J lost 3 bases, and 11 bases lay in between. The CDR3 extends over 14 amino acids. CDR1 is SGHRS, CDR2 YFSETQ, per germline.

This clonotype turned up a few times. The chain carries TRBV9 and TRBJ2-5; tentative D call: TRBD1 (6 bases). Germline lookup yields CDR1 SGDLS and CDR2 YYNGEE. This CDR3 is built from 15 residues. Trimming took off 3 bases at V and 3 bases at J, with 15 bases between the two ends. CDR3 nucleotide sequence: TGTGCCAGCAGCGCTAGGGGAGACAGGAAAGAGACCCAGTACTTC. Translated, it gives CASSARGDRKETQYF.

Turning to this clonotype: A much larger clonotype is one base distant, so this may be a read error. The chain carries TRBV20-1 and TRBJ1-2, with D unclear. The length of the CDR3 is 15 residues. CDR1 DFQATT and CDR2 SNEGSKA come from the germline V gene (reference sequence). CDR3 region: CSAVGIGGIYGGYAF. The CDR3 bases are TGCAGTGCCGTCGGGATCGGAGGGATTTATGGTGGCTACGCCTTC.

The V and J genes are TRBV20-1 and TRBJ2-3; 8 nucleotides match TRBD2. Germline CDR1 reads DFQATT; CDR2 reads SNEGSKA (reference sequence). Trimming at V came to 6 bases and at J to 1 base, leaving 6 bases not matched to a gene. The CDR3 consists of 14 residues. In DNA form, the CDR3 reads TGCAGTGCCCGGACTAGCACAGGCACAGATACGCAGTATTTT. Encoded protein: CSARTSTGTDTQYF.

V is TRBV30 and J is TRBJ1-2; no clear D. CDR1 GTSNPN and CDR2 SVGIG come from the germline V gene (reference sequence). The CDR3 covers 12 residues. In nucleotides, the CDR3 is TGTGCGCATCTCGTGGCAGAGACTGGCTACACCTTC. This translates into CAHLVAETGYTF.

This clonotype was seen repeatedly, ten times or more. CDR3 in amino acids: CASSDSSHGYGYTF. CDR3 DNA sequence: TGTGCCAGCAGTGACTCGAGTCACGGTTACGGCTACACCTTC. The V call is TRBV6-4, the J call TRBJ1-2; D is undetermined. CDR3 size: 14 residues. CDR1 is MRHNA and CDR2 is SNTAGT in the germline V gene. V shed 0 bases and J shed 8 bases, with 13 bases lying between them.

This clonotype was seen repeatedly, ten times or more. This chain's CDR3 is CATAGAPTYEQYF. The DNA for the CDR3 is TGTGCCACCGCGGGAGCCCCAACCTACGAGCAGTACTTC. The chain joins TRBV14 to TRBJ2-7; TRBD2 aligns across 7 bases. V lost 10 bases to trimming and J lost 2 bases; unmatched junction nucleotides: 8. The CDR3 length is 13 residues. Germline CDR1 is SGHDN and CDR2 is FVKESK.

This clonotype was seen at least ten times. The chain joins TRBV25-1 to TRBJ1-1; D gene uncertain. The CDR3 spans 14 residues. The germline CDR1 and CDR2 sequences are MGHDK and SYGVNS. Trimming left V 4 bases short and J 1 base short, with 10 bases between. The CDR3: CASSVRTGNTEAFF. The CDR3 nucleotides are TGTGCCAGCAGTGTCCGAACCGGGAACACTGAAGCTTTCTTT.

V is TRBV5-6 and J is TRBJ2-7, with 16 nucleotides matching TRBD2. The germline gives CDR1 SGHDT, CDR2 YYEEEE. This CDR3 contains 19 residues. V dropped 5 bases and J dropped 4; count of bases not matched to a gene: 15. The CDR3 spells CASSLSPGLAGGLPYEQYF. The CDR3 DNA reads TGTGCCAGCAGTCTATCCCCGGGACTAGCGGGGGGGCTCCCGTACGAGCAGTACTTC.

This clonotype was counted a few times. A much more abundant neighbour one base away suggests this may be a read error. The rearrangement links TRBV7-3 to TRBJ1-2, with 8 positions matching TRBD1. From germline, CDR1 is SGHTA and CDR2 FQGTGA. Trimming took 8 bases from V and 8 from J; bases not matched to a gene: 10. The CDR3 contains 13 residues. The CDR3 loop reads CASGQDRGGGYTF. In nucleotides, the CDR3 is TGTGCCAGCGGCCAAGACAGGGGTGGGGGCTACACCTTC.

This clonotype was picked up a small number of times. The chain has TRBV27 and TRBJ2-7; TRBD2 matches at 7 bases. The CDR3 extends over 15 amino acids. Germline trimming cut 2 bases from V and 0 bases from J; bases unmatched to any gene: 4. The V gene's germline CDR1 is MNHEY and CDR2 SMNVEV (reference sequence). CDR3 sequence: CASSLQAGSSYEQYF. In nucleotides, the CDR3 is TGTGCCAGCAGTTTACAAGCGGGGAGCTCCTACGAGCAGTACTTC.

The rearrangement links TRBV10-3 to TRBJ1-3, with 7 bases lining up with TRBD1. J lost 3 bases, V lost 10 bases, and 15 bases had no gene match. Germline CDR1 and CDR2: ENHRY and SYGVKD. This CDR3 spans 16 amino acids. DNA for the CDR3: TGTGCCAGCAGGAAAAACACAGGGGTGGATGGAAACACCATATATTTT. This sequence encodes CASRKNTGVDGNTIYF.

The gene calls are TRBV7-9 and TRBJ2-5; the D call may be TRBD1 or TRBD2 (5 bases each). The CDR3 totals 14 residues. V gave up 5 bases and J gave up 0 bases, with 10 bases separating them. CDR1 SEHNR and CDR2 FQNEAQ come from the germline V gene (reference sequence). CDR3 residues: CASSREGHQETQYF. CDR3 coding DNA: TGTGCCAGCAGCCGAGAGGGGCACCAAGAGACCCAGTACTTC.

This clonotype was observed at least ten times. The CDR3: CAISLVANEQFF. DNA for the CDR3: TGTGCCATCAGTTTAGTTGCCAATGAGCAGTTCTTC. The chain links TRBV10-3 to TRBJ2-1, with D hard to call. The germline gives CDR1 ENHRY, CDR2 SYGVKD. The CDR3 has 12 residues. V lost 5 bases, J lost 6 bases, and 8 bases lay in between.

In its sample, this clonotype was seen many times. The rearrangement uses TRBV24-1 and TRBJ2-5, with unresolved D. CDR1 is KGHDR, CDR2 SFDVKD, per germline. Trimming shortened V by 5 bases and J by 5 bases, and 8 bases separated the two germline ends. This CDR3 contains 12 residues. CDR3 DNA sequence: TGTGCCACCAGTGCACCCACTGAGACCCAGTACTTC. It translates to CATSAPTETQYF.